A single sample is the source of the 32 T cell receptor beta chains below, sequenced in a study of CD8 T cells in Susac syndrome. RNA was extracted with the RNeasy kit, and a quantity of about 0.45 to 1 ug was reverse transcribed using random hexamers. One entry per CDR3 protein results from TCRdb running MiXCR on the immunoSEQ multiplex PCR reads. The table lists about 300,000 distinct CDR3 sequences, approximately 84% of them singletons, with approximately 0.11% in the top ten. Sequencing was done on a sample of CD8+ T cells from PBMCs. The receptors come from a human donor with multiple sclerosis.

This chain uses TRBV19 with TRBJ2-1; tentatively, D is TRBD1 (5 bases). With 7 bases removed from V and 3 bases from J, the gap between germline ends came to 16 bases. This CDR3 has 15 amino acids. Germline assignment: CDR1 LNHDA and CDR2 SQIVND (reference sequence). The CDR3 sequence: CASNPRDSYYNEQFF. CDR3 nucleotides: TGTGCCAGTAATCCTAGAGACAGTTACTACAATGAGCAGTTCTTC.

In nucleotides, the CDR3 is TGTGCCTTGTCTAGTGGCATCCTTTTCCTCGGGGAGCTGTTTTTT. Translated: CALSSGILFLGELFF. The chain links TRBV30 to TRBJ2-2; no clear D. Trimming removed 7 bases at V and 7 bases at J, with 22 bases between. Germline values: CDR1 GTSNPN, CDR2 SVGIG (reference sequence). The CDR3 has 15 amino acids.

This chain connects TRBV29-1 to TRBJ2-1, with D perhaps being TRBD1 or TRBD2 (5 bases each). Per germline, CDR1 SQVTM and CDR2 ANQGSEA. The CDR3 is made up of 12 amino acids. V was cut by 6 bases and J by 6 bases, with 12 bases left in between. For the CDR3, the DNA is TGCAGCGTCGGTGAGGGGACCAATGAGCAGTTCTTC. Protein sequence: CSVGEGTNEQFF.

The V gene is TRBV9, the J gene TRBJ1-6; D may be TRBD1 (5 bases). The CDR3 totals 16 residues. CDR1 is SGDLS and CDR2 is YYNGEE in the germline V gene. The V gene lost 3 bases and the J gene lost 9 bases, with 19 bases spanning the gap. CDR3 protein: CASSGGIQGGGSPLHF. The CDR3 nucleotides read TGTGCCAGCAGCGGAGGGATCCAGGGAGGTGGTTCACCCCTCCACTTT. The whole variable domain, filled in from reference TRBV9 and TRBJ1-6, reads DSGVTQTPKHLITATGQRVTLRCSPRSGDLSVYWYQQSLDQGLQFLIQYYNGEERAKGNILERFSAQQFPDLHSELNLSSLELGDSALYFCASSGGIQGGGSPLHFGNGTRLTVT.

The V and J genes are TRBV9 and TRBJ1-1; no firm D call. The CDR3 extends over 13 amino acids. Germline CDR1 SGDLS, CDR2 YYNGEE. Between the trimmed V and J ends, which lost 0 bases and 5 bases, there was a span of 8 bases. As DNA, the CDR3 is TGTGCCAGCAGCGTAGGGGTAATGACTGAAGCTTTCTTT. Residues: CASSVGVMTEAFF.

This clonotype appeared a few times. The chain links TRBV30 to TRBJ2-1; TRBD2 is a possible D gene (7 bases). V was clipped by 5 bases and J by 5 bases, with 10 bases between them. This CDR3 region has 12 residues. The germline gives CDR1 GTSNPN, CDR2 SVGIG (reference sequence). CDR3: CAWEGGNNEQFF. The CDR3 DNA reads TGTGCCTGGGAGGGGGGGAACAATGAGCAGTTCTTC.

This clonotype appeared once. The chain carries TRBV27 and TRBJ1-1; the D gene is possibly TRBD1 (5 bases). V was trimmed by 5 bases and J by 2 bases, leaving 15 bases between them. Germline CDR1 reads MNHEY; CDR2 reads SMNVEV (reference sequence). This CDR3 is built from 15 residues. The CDR3 DNA sequence: TGTGCCAGCAGTCCCCGGGGAAGGGACAACACTGAAGCTTTCTTT. Protein: CASSPRGRDNTEAFF.

J is TRBJ2-1 and V is TRBV7-8, with 7 bases fitting TRBD2. This CDR3 contains 17 residues. The junction had 13 bases not matched to a gene; V was cut back by 6 bases and J by 2 bases. Germline V gene sequence: CDR1 SGHVS, CDR2 FQNEAQ. CDR3 loop: CASRRGERRDPYNEQFF. The CDR3 DNA sequence: TGTGCCAGCAGACGGGGGGAAAGACGGGACCCCTACAATGAGCAGTTCTTC.

This clonotype showed up just a few times. This chain uses TRBV7-3 with TRBJ2-1, with 9 bases lining up with TRBD2. CDR1 is SGHTA and CDR2 is FQGTGA in the germline V gene. Losses at the gene ends were 8 bases for V and 6 bases for J; bases not matched to a gene: 5. This CDR3 spans 13 amino acids. This CDR3 reads CASGTSRTNEQFF. The CDR3, as DNA: TGTGCCAGCGGGACTAGCAGGACCAATGAGCAGTTCTTC.

The rearrangement uses TRBV3-1 and TRBJ2-1; D is perhaps TRBD2 (5 bases). There are 17 residues in the CDR3. Trimming pared 0 bases from V and 0 bases from J, leaving 12 bases between. Looked up from germline, CDR1 is LGHDT and CDR2 is YNNKEL (reference sequence). This CDR3 is CASSQESGISSYNEQFF. The CDR3 DNA reads as TGTGCCAGCAGCCAAGAATCCGGGATAAGCTCCTACAATGAGCAGTTCTTC.

A few counts support this clonotype. J is TRBJ2-7 and V is TRBV5-1; D gene ambiguous. Germline V gene lookup returns CDR1 SGHRS and CDR2 YFSETQ. The CDR3 has 11 residues. V was cut by 4 bases and J by 6 bases, with 8 bases left in between. The CDR3 DNA reads as TGCGCCAGCAGCGGGGAACGCGAGCAGTACTTC. This translates into CASSGEREQYF.

V usage is TRBV6-1 and J usage is TRBJ1-4, with a tentative D call TRBD1 (5 bases). Trimming cost V 8 bases and J 4 bases, with 17 bases left between them. The germline CDR1 and CDR2 sequences are MNHNS and SASEGT. The CDR3 runs 15 residues. The CDR3 region has the DNA TGTGCCAGCCGTTGGGGCCGGGGGGGTAATGAAAAACTGTTTTTT. This sequence encodes CASRWGRGGNEKLFF.

The chain combines TRBV2 with TRBJ2-7; perhaps TRBD1 as D (6 bases). The CDR3 length is 16 residues. CDR1 is SNHLY, CDR2 FYNNEI, per germline. The germline V and J ends were trimmed by 5 bases and 7 bases, with 24 bases remaining between them. The CDR3 DNA reads as TGTGCCAGCAGTCTCATCCCGGACAGCACCGAGGAGGAGCAGTACTTC. It yields the protein CASSLIPDSTEEEQYF.

There are a few counts of this clonotype. The chain carries TRBV4-1 and TRBJ1-1, with unresolved D. This CDR3 comprises 16 residues. Germline V gives CDR1 MGHRA, CDR2 YSYEKL. The ends were cut back, 0 bases at V and 1 base at J, with 12 bases in the middle. The CDR3 nucleotides are TGCGCCAGCAGCCAAGAAAACACTGATAGGAACACTGAAGCTTTCTTT. Translation: CASSQENTDRNTEAFF.

As DNA, the CDR3 is TGTGCCAGCCGACCCCTGGAAGGACTAGCGGACAATAAAGAGACCCAGTACTTC. It codes for CASRPLEGLADNKETQYF. The gene calls are TRBV27 and TRBJ2-5; 10 nucleotides align to TRBD2. The V and J ends lost 8 bases and 3 bases, in that order; junction bases with no gene match: 18. This CDR3 spans 18 amino acids. CDR1 is MNHEY, CDR2 SMNVEV, per germline (reference sequence).

The J gene is TRBJ2-7, the V gene TRBV12-1; the table's TRBD2 call for D was not verified on the DNA. TRBV12-1 constitutes a pseudogene. This CDR3 has 16 residues. Written as DNA, the CDR3 is TGTGCCAGCAGCTCGGAGCTAGCGGGTAATATCTACGAGCAGTACTTC. This codes for CASSSELAGNIYEQYF.

This clonotype was recorded only once. The CDR3 region is CSARGWDGTDQPQHF. The CDR3, as DNA: TGCAGTGCTAGAGGTTGGGACGGAACGGATCAGCCCCAGCATTTT. The genes are TRBV20-1 and TRBJ1-5; the D gene is possibly TRBD1 (5 bases). Trimming took 1 base from V and 5 from J, leaving 15 bases between them. The CDR3 consists of 15 residues. Germline lookup yields CDR1 DFQATT and CDR2 SNEGSKA (reference sequence).

This clonotype has just a few counts. The chain couples TRBV27 to TRBJ2-1; perhaps D is TRBD1 or TRBD2 (5 bases each). Deletions cut 5 bases from V and 4 bases from J, with 15 bases between. The V gene's germline CDR1 is MNHEY and CDR2 SMNVEV (reference sequence). This CDR3 contains 15 residues. CDR3 sequence reads: CASSLRDRTYNEQFF. DNA of the CDR3: TGTGCCAGCAGTCTAAGGGACCGCACGTACAATGAGCAGTTCTTC.

The chain uses TRBV11-2 and TRBJ2-1; 14 bases are shared with TRBD2. The germline V gene encodes CDR1 SGHAT and CDR2 FQNNGV. The CDR3 extends over 17 amino acids. V gave up 0 bases and J gave up 13 bases; unmatched junction bases: 11. CDR3 nucleotides: TGTGCCAGCAGCTTAGATTTAAGGACTAGCGGGAGGTCTGCTCAGTTCTTC. Residues: CASSLDLRTSGRSAQFF.

On this clonotype itself: One end of the junction does not line up with germline, which may come from a read error. The J gene is TRBJ1-4, the V gene TRBV28; D remains ambiguous. The CDR3 covers 15 residues. In germline, CDR1 is MDHEN, CDR2 SYDVKM. CDR3 region: CASRKQRPQPEKLVF. CDR3 in DNA: TGTGCCAGCAGAAAGCAGAGGCCCCAACCCGAAAAACTGGTTTTT.

The rearrangement uses TRBV15 and TRBJ1-5; a possible D gene is TRBD1 (5 bases). The CDR3 extends over 14 amino acids. Trimming took 5 bases from V and 4 from J, leaving 12 bases between them. Germline loops: CDR1 LNHNV, CDR2 YYDKDF (reference sequence). The CDR3 DNA sequence: TGTGCCACCAGCGGCGGGGCCTTAAATCAGCCCCAGCATTTT. Translation gives CATSGGALNQPQHF. The whole variable domain, remainder taken from reference TRBV15 and TRBJ1-5, is DAMVIQNPRYQVTQFGKPVTLSCSQTLNHNVMYWYQQKSSQAPKLLFHYYDKDFNNEADTPDNFQSRRPNTSFCFLDIRSPGLGDTAMYLCATSGGALNQPQHFGDGTRLSIL.

The chain has TRBV29-1 and TRBJ2-5; TRBD2 is a possible D gene (5 bases). V lost 0 bases, J lost 9 bases, and 8 bases lay in between. This CDR3 comprises 11 residues. CDR1 and CDR2 (germline): SQVTM, ANQGSEA. The CDR3 DNA is TGCAGCGTTGAAGAGGAGGAGCCCCAGTACTTC. This codes for CSVEEEEPQYF.

The chain employs TRBV27 and TRBJ2-6; D remains unclear. Trimming cost V 6 bases and J 4 bases, with 22 bases left between them. Looked up from germline, CDR1 is MNHEY and CDR2 is SMNVEV (reference sequence). This CDR3 has 18 amino acids. CDR3: CASSTVLTHYTGANVLTF. The CDR3 coding sequence is TGTGCCAGCAGCACCGTACTAACGCATTACACCGGGGCCAACGTCCTGACTTTC.

The chain has TRBV6-5 and TRBJ2-1, with D perhaps being TRBD1 or TRBD2 (5 bases each). The ends were cut back, 0 bases at V and 7 bases at J, with 16 bases in the middle. The CDR3 extends over 16 amino acids. Germline-derived CDR1 and CDR2 are MNHEY and SVGAGI. The CDR3 loop reads CASSYSSGGTWNEQFF. The CDR3 DNA is TGTGCCAGCAGTTACTCGAGTGGTGGGACCTGGAATGAGCAGTTCTTC.

The rearrangement joins TRBV7-2 to TRBJ2-1, with TRBD2 matching over 7 bases. The germline V gene encodes CDR1 SGHTA and CDR2 FQGNSA. V gave up 3 bases and J gave up 0 bases; unmatched junction bases: 8. This CDR3 contains 17 residues. The CDR3 loop is CASSFPLLAPSYNEQFF. CDR3 nucleotides: TGTGCCAGCAGCTTTCCCCTACTAGCGCCCTCCTACAATGAGCAGTTCTTC. The entire variable domain, with the rest obtained from reference TRBV7-2 and TRBJ2-1, is as follows: GAGVSQSPSNKVTEKGKDVELRCDPISGHTALYWYRQSLGQGLEFLIYFQGNSAPDKSGLPSDRFSAERTGGSVSTLTIQRTQQEDSAVYLCASSFPLLAPSYNEQFFGPGTRLTVL.

The V gene is TRBV2, the J gene TRBJ1-2; D gene uncertain. CDR1 SNHLY and CDR2 FYNNEI come from the germline V gene. The CDR3 covers 11 residues. V lost 7 bases to trimming and J lost 4 bases, with 7 bases between them. The CDR3 region is CASNSGYGYTF. The CDR3 bases are TGTGCCAGCAACAGTGGCTATGGCTACACCTTC. Variable domain in full (rest from reference TRBV2 and TRBJ1-2): EPEVTQTPSHQVTQMGQEVILRCVPISNHLYFYWYRQILGQKVEFLVSFYNNEISEKSEIFDDQFSVERPDGSNFTLKIRSTKLEDSAMYFCASNSGYGYTFGSGTRLTVV.

The rearrangement uses TRBV27 and TRBJ2-7, with 8 nucleotides matching TRBD2. The CDR3 extends over 13 amino acids. Germline V gene sequence: CDR1 MNHEY, CDR2 SMNVEV (reference sequence). With 5 bases clipped from V and 6 bases from J, the junction kept 6 bases outside the gene matches. The chain's CDR3 is CASSRREGREQYF. Here the CDR3 DNA reads TGTGCCAGCAGTCGCCGGGAGGGCCGCGAGCAGTACTTC.

The chain uses TRBV20-1 and TRBJ2-1; TRBD1 matches 7 bases. The CDR3 covers 15 residues. Germline values: CDR1 DFQATT, CDR2 SNEGSKA (reference sequence). Trimming removed 3 bases from V and 4 bases from J; junction bases left unmatched: 9. The CDR3 is CSASFGQVGYNEQFF. CDR3 nucleotides: TGCAGTGCTAGTTTCGGACAGGTGGGGTACAATGAGCAGTTCTTC.

As DNA, the CDR3 is TGTGCCAGCAGTAACCGGAACCTCTATGGCTACACCTTC. As protein: CASSNRNLYGYTF. This chain links TRBV6-1 with TRBJ1-2; D is ambiguous. The length of the CDR3 is 13 residues. CDR1 MNHNS and CDR2 SASEGT come from the germline V gene. Trimming pared 5 bases from V and 4 bases from J, leaving 11 bases between.

V usage is TRBV9 and J usage is TRBJ2-2, with 11 bases matching TRBD1. CDR3 length: 15 amino acids. The V segment lost 4 bases and the J segment 6 bases; nucleotides outside the gene matches: 5. Germline CDR1 SGDLS, CDR2 YYNGEE. The CDR3 spells CASSRTGGPAGELFF. The CDR3 DNA is TGTGCCAGCAGCAGGACAGGGGGCCCGGCCGGGGAGCTGTTTTTT.

The rearrangement links TRBV12-3 or TRBV12-4 to TRBJ2-3, with 11 bases matching TRBD2. V trimming: 4 bases; J trimming: 2 bases; junction bases outside the gene matches: 17. The CDR3 is made up of 20 amino acids. The CDR3 nucleotides read TGTGCCAGCAGTTCAGAGGGGACTAGCGGAACCTCGGGAAACACAGATACGCAGTATTTT. Residues: CASSSEGTSGTSGNTDTQYF.

This rearrangement joins TRBV5-6 to TRBJ2-7; 8 bases are a match to TRBD2. Germline values: CDR1 SGHDT, CDR2 YYEEEE. The V gene end was trimmed by 4 bases and the J gene end by 3 bases; junction bases not matched to a gene: 9. This CDR3 contains 15 residues. The CDR3: CASSGSGLELYEQYF. The CDR3 DNA reads as TGTGCCAGCAGCGGATCGGGACTAGAACTCTACGAGCAGTACTTC.